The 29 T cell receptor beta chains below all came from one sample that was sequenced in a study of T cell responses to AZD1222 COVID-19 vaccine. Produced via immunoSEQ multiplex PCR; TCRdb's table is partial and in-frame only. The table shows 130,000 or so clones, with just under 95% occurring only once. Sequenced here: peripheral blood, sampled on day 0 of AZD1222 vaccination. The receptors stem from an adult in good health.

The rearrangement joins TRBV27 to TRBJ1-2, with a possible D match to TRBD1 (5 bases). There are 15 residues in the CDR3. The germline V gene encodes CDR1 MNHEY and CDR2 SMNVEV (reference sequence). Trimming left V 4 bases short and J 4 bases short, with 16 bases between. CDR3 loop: CASSSIGGGAYGYTF. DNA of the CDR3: TGTGCCAGCAGTTCTATCGGGGGGGGAGCCTATGGCTACACCTTC.

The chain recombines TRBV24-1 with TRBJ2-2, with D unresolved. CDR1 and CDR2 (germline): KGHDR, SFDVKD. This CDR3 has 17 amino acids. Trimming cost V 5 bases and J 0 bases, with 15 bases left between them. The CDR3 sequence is CATSAPGGVANTGELFF. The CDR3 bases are TGTGCCACCAGTGCCCCCGGCGGCGTCGCGAACACCGGGGAGCTGTTTTTT.

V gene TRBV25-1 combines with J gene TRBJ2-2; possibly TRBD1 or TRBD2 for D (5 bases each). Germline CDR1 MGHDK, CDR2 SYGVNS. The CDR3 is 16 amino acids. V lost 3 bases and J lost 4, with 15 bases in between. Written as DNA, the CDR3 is TGTGCCAGCAGTGAGATCGGGACGGAAATCACCGGGGAGCTGTTTTTT. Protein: CASSEIGTEITGELFF.

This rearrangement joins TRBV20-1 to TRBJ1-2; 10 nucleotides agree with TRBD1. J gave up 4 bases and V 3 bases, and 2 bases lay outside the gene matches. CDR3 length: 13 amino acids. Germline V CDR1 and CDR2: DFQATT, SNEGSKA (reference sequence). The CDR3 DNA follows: TGCAGTGCTAGTAGACAGGGGGCCTATGGCTACACCTTC. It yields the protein CSASRQGAYGYTF.

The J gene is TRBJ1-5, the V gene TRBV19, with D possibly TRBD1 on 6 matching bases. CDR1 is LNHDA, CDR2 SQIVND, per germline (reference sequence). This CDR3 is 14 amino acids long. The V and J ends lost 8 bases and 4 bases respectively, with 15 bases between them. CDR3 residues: CASEQGFANQPQHF. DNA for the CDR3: TGTGCCAGTGAACAGGGTTTCGCAAATCAGCCCCAGCATTTT.

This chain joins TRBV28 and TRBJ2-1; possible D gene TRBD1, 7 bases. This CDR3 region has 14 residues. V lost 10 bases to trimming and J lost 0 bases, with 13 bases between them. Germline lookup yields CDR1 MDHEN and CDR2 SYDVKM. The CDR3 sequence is CATLRGDSYNEQFF. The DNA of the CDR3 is TGTGCCACCCTCAGGGGGGACTCCTACAATGAGCAGTTCTTC.

Written as DNA, the CDR3 is TGCAGCGTTCCTAGGGGGCTCGGCACTGAAGCTTTCTTT. Translating gives CSVPRGLGTEAFF. V and J are TRBV29-1 and TRBJ1-1, with 7 bases identical to TRBD1. CDR3 length: 13 residues. Germline V gene sequence: CDR1 SQVTM, CDR2 ANQGSEA. Trimming took 5 bases from V and 4 from J; bases not matched to a gene: 7.

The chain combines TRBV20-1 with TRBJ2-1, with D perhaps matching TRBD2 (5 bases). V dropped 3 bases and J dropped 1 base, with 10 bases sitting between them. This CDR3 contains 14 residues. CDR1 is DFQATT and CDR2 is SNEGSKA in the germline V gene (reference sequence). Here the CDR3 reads CSASQPGSYNEQFF. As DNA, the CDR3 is TGCAGTGCTAGTCAGCCGGGGTCCTACAATGAGCAGTTCTTC.

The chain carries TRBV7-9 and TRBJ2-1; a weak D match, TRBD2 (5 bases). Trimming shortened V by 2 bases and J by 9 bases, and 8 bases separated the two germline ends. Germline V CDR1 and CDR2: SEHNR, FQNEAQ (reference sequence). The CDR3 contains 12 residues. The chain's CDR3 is CASSLPRGEQFF. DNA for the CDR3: TGTGCCAGCAGCTTACCTCGGGGTGAGCAGTTCTTC.

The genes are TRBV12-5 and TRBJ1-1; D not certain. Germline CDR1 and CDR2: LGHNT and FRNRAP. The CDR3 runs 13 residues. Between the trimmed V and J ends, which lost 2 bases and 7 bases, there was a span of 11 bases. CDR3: CASGLLSSSEAFF. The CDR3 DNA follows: TGTGCTAGTGGTTTGCTTAGCAGCAGTGAAGCTTTCTTT. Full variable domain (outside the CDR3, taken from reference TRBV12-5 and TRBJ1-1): DARVTQTPRHKVTEMGQEVTMRCQPILGHNTVFWYRQTMMQGLELLAYFRNRAPLDDSGMPKDRFSAEMPDATLATLKIQPSEPRDSAVYFCASGLLSSSEAFFGQGTRLTVV.

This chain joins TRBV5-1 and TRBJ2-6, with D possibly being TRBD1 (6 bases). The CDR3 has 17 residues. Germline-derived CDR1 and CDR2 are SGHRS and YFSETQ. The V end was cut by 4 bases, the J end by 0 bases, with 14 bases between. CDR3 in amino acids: CASSTWGRGSGANVLTF. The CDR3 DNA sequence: TGCGCCAGCAGCACATGGGGCAGGGGCTCTGGGGCCAACGTCCTGACTTTC.

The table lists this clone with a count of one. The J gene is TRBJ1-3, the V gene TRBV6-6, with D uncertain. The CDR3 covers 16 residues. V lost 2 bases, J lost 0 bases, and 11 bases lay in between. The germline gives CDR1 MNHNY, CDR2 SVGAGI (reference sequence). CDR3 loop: CASSYVQASSGNTIYF. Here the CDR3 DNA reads TGTGCCAGCAGTTACGTCCAGGCCAGCTCTGGAAACACCATATATTTT.

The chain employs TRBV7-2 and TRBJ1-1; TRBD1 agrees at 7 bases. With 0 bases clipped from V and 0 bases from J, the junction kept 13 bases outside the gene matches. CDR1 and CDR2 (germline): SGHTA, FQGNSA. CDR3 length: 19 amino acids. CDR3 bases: TGTGCCAGCAGCTTAGCGCTAAAAGGACAGGCTCCGATGAACACTGAAGCTTTCTTT. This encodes CASSLALKGQAPMNTEAFF.

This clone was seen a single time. CDR3 in amino acids: CASSGQHYGYTF. Here the CDR3 DNA reads TGCGCCAGCTCAGGACAGCACTATGGCTACACCTTC. The gene calls are TRBV5-1 and TRBJ1-2; D possibly corresponds to TRBD1 (6 bases). V lost 7 bases and J lost 3, with 10 bases in between. This CDR3 is built from 12 residues. Germline-derived CDR1 and CDR2 are SGHRS and YFSETQ.

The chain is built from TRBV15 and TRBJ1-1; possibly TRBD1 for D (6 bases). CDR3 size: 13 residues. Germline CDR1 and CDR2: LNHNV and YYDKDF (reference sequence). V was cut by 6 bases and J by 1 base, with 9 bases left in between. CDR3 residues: CATRETGNTEAFF. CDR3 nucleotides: TGTGCCACCAGGGAGACAGGGAACACTGAAGCTTTCTTT.

CDR3 DNA sequence: TGTGCCAGCAGTTTAAGTGGAAGCAATGAGCAGTTCTTC. Protein sequence: CASSLSGSNEQFF. V usage is TRBV27 and J usage is TRBJ2-1; D gene uncertain. CDR3 length equals 13 residues. Trimming pared 2 bases from V and 6 bases from J, leaving 8 bases between. CDR1 is MNHEY, CDR2 SMNVEV, per germline (reference sequence).

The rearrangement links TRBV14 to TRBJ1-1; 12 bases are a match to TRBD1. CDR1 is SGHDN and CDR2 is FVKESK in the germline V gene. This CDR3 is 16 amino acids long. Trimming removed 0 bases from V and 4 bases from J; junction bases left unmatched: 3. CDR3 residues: CASSQDGDRGRTEAFF. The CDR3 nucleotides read TGTGCCAGCAGCCAAGATGGGGACAGGGGGCGCACTGAAGCTTTCTTT.

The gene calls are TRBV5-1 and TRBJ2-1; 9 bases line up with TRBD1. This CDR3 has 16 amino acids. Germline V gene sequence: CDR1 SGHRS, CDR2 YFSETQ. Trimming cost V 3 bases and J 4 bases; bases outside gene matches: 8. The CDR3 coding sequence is TGCGCCAGCAGCTGGGGCCCGGGACAGGGTTACAATGAGCAGTTCTTC. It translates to CASSWGPGQGYNEQFF.

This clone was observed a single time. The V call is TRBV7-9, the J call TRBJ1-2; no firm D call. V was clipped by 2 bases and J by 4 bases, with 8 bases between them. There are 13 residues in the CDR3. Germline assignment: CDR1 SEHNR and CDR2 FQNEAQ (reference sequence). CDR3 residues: CASSLNSVYGYTF. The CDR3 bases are TGTGCCAGCAGCTTAAACAGCGTCTATGGCTACACCTTC. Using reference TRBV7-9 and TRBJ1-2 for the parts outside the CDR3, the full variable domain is DTGVSQNPRHKITKRGQNVTFRCDPISEHNRLYWYRQTLGQGPEFLTYFQNEAQLEKSRLLSDRFSAERPKGSFSTLEIQRTEQGDSAMYLCASSLNSVYGYTFGSGTRLTVV.

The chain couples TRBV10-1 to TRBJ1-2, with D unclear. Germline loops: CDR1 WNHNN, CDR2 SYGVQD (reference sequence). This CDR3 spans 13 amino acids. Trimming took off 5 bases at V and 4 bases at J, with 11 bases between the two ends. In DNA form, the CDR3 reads TGCGCCAGCAGTCCTATAGGCCCCTATGGCTACACCTTC. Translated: CASSPIGPYGYTF.

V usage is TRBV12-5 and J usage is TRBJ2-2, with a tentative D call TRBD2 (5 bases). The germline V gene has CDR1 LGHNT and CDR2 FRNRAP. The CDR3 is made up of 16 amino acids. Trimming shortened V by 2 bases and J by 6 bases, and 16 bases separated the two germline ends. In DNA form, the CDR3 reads TGTGCTAGTGGTTTGCCCCGGCCTAGCAACCCCGGGGAGCTGTTTTTT. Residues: CASGLPRPSNPGELFF.

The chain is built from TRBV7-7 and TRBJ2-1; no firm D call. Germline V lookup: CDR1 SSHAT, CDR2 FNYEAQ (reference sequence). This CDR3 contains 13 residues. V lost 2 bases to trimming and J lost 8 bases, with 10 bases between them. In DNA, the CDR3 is TGTGCCAGCAGCTTACGGCTTATCGATGAGCAGTTCTTC. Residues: CASSLRLIDEQFF.

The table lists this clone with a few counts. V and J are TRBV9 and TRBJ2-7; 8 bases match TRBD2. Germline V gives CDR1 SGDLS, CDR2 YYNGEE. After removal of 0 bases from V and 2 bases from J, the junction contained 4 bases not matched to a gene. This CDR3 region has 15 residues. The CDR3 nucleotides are TGTGCCAGCAGCGTAGGACCTAGCGGGCCCTACGAGCAGTACTTC. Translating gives CASSVGPSGPYEQYF.

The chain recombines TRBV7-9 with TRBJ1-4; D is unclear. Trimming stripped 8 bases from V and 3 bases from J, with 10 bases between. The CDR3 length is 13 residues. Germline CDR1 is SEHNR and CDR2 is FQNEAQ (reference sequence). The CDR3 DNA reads TGTGCCAGCCTTAAAGCGGCTAATGAAAAACTGTTTTTT. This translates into CASLKAANEKLFF.

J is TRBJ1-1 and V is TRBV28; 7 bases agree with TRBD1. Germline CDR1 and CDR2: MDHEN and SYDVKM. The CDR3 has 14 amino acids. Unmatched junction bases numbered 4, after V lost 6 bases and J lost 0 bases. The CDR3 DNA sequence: TGTGCCAGCAGGCCGGGACAGTTGAACACTGAAGCTTTCTTT. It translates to CASRPGQLNTEAFF.

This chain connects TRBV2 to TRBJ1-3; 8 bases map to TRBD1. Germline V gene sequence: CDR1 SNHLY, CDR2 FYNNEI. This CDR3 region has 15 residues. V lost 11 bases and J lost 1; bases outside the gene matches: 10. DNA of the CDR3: TGTGCCGTTCCAGGGGGCGAAACTTCTGGAAACACCATATATTTT. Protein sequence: CAVPGGETSGNTIYF.

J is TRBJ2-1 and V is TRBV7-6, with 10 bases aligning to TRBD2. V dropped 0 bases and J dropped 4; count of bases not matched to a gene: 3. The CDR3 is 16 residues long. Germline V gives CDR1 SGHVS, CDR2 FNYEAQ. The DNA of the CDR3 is TGTGCCAGCAGCTTAGCTCTAGCGGGGGCATACAATGAGCAGTTCTTC. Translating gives CASSLALAGAYNEQFF. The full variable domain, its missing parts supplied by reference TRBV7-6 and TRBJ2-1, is GAGVSQSPRYKVTKRGQDVALRCDPISGHVSLYWYRQALGQGPEFLTYFNYEAQQDKSGLPNDRFSAERPEGSISTLTIQRTEQRDSAMYRCASSLALAGAYNEQFFGPGTRLTVL.

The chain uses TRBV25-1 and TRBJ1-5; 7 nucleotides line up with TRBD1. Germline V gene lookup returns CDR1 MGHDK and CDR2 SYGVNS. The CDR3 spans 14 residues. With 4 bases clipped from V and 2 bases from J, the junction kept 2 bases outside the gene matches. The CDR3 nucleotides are TGTGCCAGCAGTGGGACAGGTGGCAATCAGCCCCAGCATTTT. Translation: CASSGTGGNQPQHF.

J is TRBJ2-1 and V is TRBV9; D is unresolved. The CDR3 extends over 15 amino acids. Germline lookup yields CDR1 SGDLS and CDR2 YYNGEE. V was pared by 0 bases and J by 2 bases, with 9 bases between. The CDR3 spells CASSVAGATYNEQFF. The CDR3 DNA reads TGTGCCAGCAGCGTAGCTGGAGCCACCTACAATGAGCAGTTCTTC.